The rows below give T cell receptor beta chains drawn from one sample of a study of cytomegalovirus exposure and HLA in healthy donors. Profiled with immunoSEQ multiplex PCR; TCRdb holds only in-frame clones, not every one. The sample contains approximately 190,000 clones, 83% of which appear only once. The sample comprised PBMCs. The receptors stem from a man in his forties in good health and CMV-seropositive. Each CDR3 is given with its conserved first and last residue. D genes are given only for firm matches. For some rows the clone size is stated as once, few or many, or as a class when expanded; others skip it.

cdr3_aa	cdr3_nt	v_call	d_call	j_call	clone_size
CASSALSGYSYEQYF	TGCGCCAGCAGTGCCCTCAGCGGGTATTCCTACGAGCAGTACTTC	TRBV9	-	TRBJ2-7	once
CASTHGQTVGYTF	TGTGCCAGCACCCACGGACAGACCGTGGGCTACACCTTC	TRBV6-6	-	TRBJ1-2	few
CASSLESGQATAREKLFF	TGCGCCAGCAGCTTGGAGTCAGGGCAGGCCACTGCGAGAGAAAAACTGTTTTTT	TRBV5-1	-	TRBJ1-4	once
CASRAQGNTEAFF	TGTGCCAGCAGGGCACAGGGGAACACTGAAGCTTTCTTT	TRBV6-1	-	TRBJ1-1	few
CASSDTGTGFSETQYF	TGTGCCAGTAGTGACACCGGGACAGGTTTTTCGGAGACCCAGTACTTC	TRBV19	TRBD1	TRBJ2-5	-
CASLFRQGRTEAFF	TGTGCCAGTTTATTCCGACAGGGACGTACTGAAGCTTTCTTT	TRBV19	TRBD1	TRBJ1-1	-
CASTLQQGRYGYTF	TGTGCCAGCACCCTCCAACAGGGAAGGTATGGCTACACCTTC	TRBV6-1	-	TRBJ1-2	once
CASRKTGVDGYTF	TGTGCCAGCCGGAAAACAGGGGTAGATGGCTACACCTTC	TRBV14	TRBD1	TRBJ1-2	-
CASSPDRAHGYTF	TGTGCCAGCAGCCCGGACAGGGCCCATGGCTACACCTTC	TRBV7-6	TRBD1	TRBJ1-2	-
CASSIASGKSSYEQYF	TGTGCCAGTAGTATTGCTAGCGGGAAAAGCTCCTACGAGCAGTACTTC	TRBV19	TRBD2	TRBJ2-7	-
CASSLIYTEAFF	TGTGCCAGCAGCTTAATATACACTGAAGCTTTCTTT	TRBV7-3	-	TRBJ1-1	-
CASSLSRKGGRDIQYF	TGTGCCAGCAGTTTATCGCGGAAGGGGGGGAGAGACATTCAGTACTTC	TRBV27	-	TRBJ2-4	-
CASTKRGSGMSSYEQYF	TGTGCCAGCACCAAAAGGGGTAGCGGGATGAGCTCCTACGAGCAGTACTTC	TRBV28	TRBD2	TRBJ2-7	-
CASSPGTLNNEQFF	TGTGCCAGCAGCCCCGGGACACTTAACAATGAGCAGTTCTTC	TRBV5-4	-	TRBJ2-1	-
CASSLELGTFYEQYF	TGTGCCAGCAGCTTAGAATTAGGGACTTTCTACGAGCAGTACTTC	TRBV7-8	-	TRBJ2-7	once
CARIKSIGTLKPYEQYF	TGTGCCAGAATCAAATCCATCGGGACTCTCAAGCCCTACGAGCAGTACTTC	TRBV19	-	TRBJ2-7	-
CASSDTRSGANVLTF	TGTGCCAGCAGTGATACTAGGTCCGGGGCCAACGTCCTGACTTTC	TRBV25-1	-	TRBJ2-6	-
CAINRGSGNSPLHF	TGTGCCATCAATAGGGGGTCGGGTAATTCACCCCTCCACTTT	TRBV10-3	-	TRBJ1-6	few
CSVDAGTGGIGYTF	TGCAGCGTGGATGCCGGGACAGGGGGGATTGGCTACACCTTC	TRBV29-1	TRBD1	TRBJ1-2	-
CAISEGGATNEKLFF	TGTGCCATCAGTGAAGGAGGGGCAACTAATGAAAAACTGTTTTTT	TRBV10-3	-	TRBJ1-4	-
CASSSSGTGAGYTF	TGTGCCAGCAGTTCCTCTGGGACAGGGGCTGGCTACACCTTC	TRBV2	TRBD1	TRBJ1-2	-
CASFDRGSGVFYEQYF	TGTGCCAGTTTCGACCGGGGTAGCGGGGTGTTCTACGAGCAGTACTTC	TRBV5-4	TRBD2	TRBJ2-7	-
CASSLASRDFTDTQYF	TGCGCCAGCAGCTTGGCCTCGCGGGATTTCACAGATACGCAGTATTTT	TRBV5-1	-	TRBJ2-3	-
CAWSVGGTHNEQFF	TGTGCCTGGAGTGTCGGGGGGACACACAATGAGCAGTTCTTC	TRBV30	-	TRBJ2-1	-
CASSLALGARQETQYF	TGTGCCAGCAGCTTAGCGCTGGGGGCCAGACAAGAGACCCAGTACTTC	TRBV7-9	-	TRBJ2-5	-
CSVAGLAGGPRNEQFF	TGCAGCGTTGCAGGACTAGCGGGAGGGCCGAGAAATGAGCAGTTCTTC	TRBV29-1	TRBD2	TRBJ2-1	few
CASTRTGSLYGYTF	TGTGCCAGCACTCGGACAGGGAGTCTCTATGGCTACACCTTC	TRBV27	TRBD1	TRBJ1-2	-
CASSMDYRGSNEQFF	TGTGCCAGCAGTATGGACTATCGGGGAAGCAATGAGCAGTTCTTC	TRBV19	-	TRBJ2-1	-
CASRQGILNEQFF	TGTGCCAGCAGACAGGGTATCTTAAATGAGCAGTTCTTC	TRBV6-5	-	TRBJ2-1	once
CASSPTGTRNTIYF	TGTGCCAGCAGCCCCACCGGGACAAGGAACACCATATATTTT	TRBV7-2	-	TRBJ1-3	few
CSSSLGLAGVEKLFF	TGTTCCAGCAGCTTAGGTTTGGCAGGGGTTGAAAAACTGTTTTTT	TRBV7-9	-	TRBJ1-4	-
CASSPSDRANTGELFF	TGCGCCAGCAGCCCATCGGACAGGGCGAACACCGGGGAGCTGTTTTTT	TRBV5-1	TRBD1	TRBJ2-2	-
CASSWSGEPYNSPLHF	TGTGCCAGCAGTTGGAGCGGGGAACCCTATAATTCACCCCTCCACTTT	TRBV6-6	-	TRBJ1-6	few
CASSSQGLDETQYF	TGCGCCAGCAGTTCGCAGGGCTTAGATGAGACCCAGTACTTC	TRBV5-1	-	TRBJ2-5	-
CASSQGGARYGYTF	TGTGCCAGCAGCCAGGGAGGGGCCCGCTATGGCTACACCTTC	TRBV6-6	-	TRBJ1-2	-
CSSSLREFETQYF	TGTTCCAGCAGCTTACGCGAGTTCGAGACCCAGTACTTC	TRBV7-9	-	TRBJ2-5	few
CASSSSRFYGYTF	TGTGCCAGCAGCTCCTCTAGATTTTATGGCTACACCTTC	TRBV28	-	TRBJ1-2	-
CASSMTGVYGYTF	TGTGCCAGTAGTATGACGGGGGTTTATGGCTACACCTTC	TRBV19	-	TRBJ1-2	-
CASSLARGREQYF	TGTGCCAGCAGCTTAGCCAGGGGGCGGGAGCAGTACTTC	TRBV7-2	TRBD1	TRBJ2-7	-
CAYGQGAGRSGNTIYF	TGTGCCTACGGACAGGGGGCGGGGAGGTCTGGAAACACCATATATTTT	TRBV30	TRBD1	TRBJ1-3	-
CASSQVMDGTGGSYGYTF	TGTGCCAGCAGCCAAGTGATGGATGGGACAGGGGGCAGCTATGGCTACACCTTC	TRBV14	TRBD1	TRBJ1-2	-
CASSVDREYGYTF	TGCGCCAGCAGCGTGGACAGGGAGTATGGCTACACCTTC	TRBV5-1	TRBD1	TRBJ1-2	-
CASSFADRGYRDTQYF	TGTGCCAGCAGCTTTGCTGACAGGGGTTACAGAGATACGCAGTATTTT	TRBV5-7	TRBD1	TRBJ2-3	-
CASSSLVSAEAFF	TGTGCCAGCAGCAGCTTGGTTTCGGCTGAAGCTTTCTTT	TRBV11-2	-	TRBJ1-1	-
CASSLGQSINQPQHF	TGTGCCAGCAGCTTGGGACAGAGTATCAATCAGCCCCAGCATTTT	TRBV5-6	-	TRBJ1-5	-
CASSLQGDQETQYF	TGCGCCAGCAGCTTACAGGGAGATCAAGAGACCCAGTACTTC	TRBV5-1	-	TRBJ2-5	-
CASSRPGTGVDTEAFF	TGTGCCAGCTCACGTCCCGGGACAGGGGTCGACACTGAAGCTTTCTTT	TRBV18	TRBD1	TRBJ1-1	few
CASSVTSGNYNEQFF	TGTGCCAGCAGCGTAACTAGCGGGAATTACAATGAGCAGTTCTTC	TRBV9	TRBD2	TRBJ2-1	-